The clone carrying this T cell receptor beta chain appeared many times. Its antigen is unknown. This specimen comes from a study of response to subunit inactivated influenza vaccine. Germline loops: CDR1 SGHTA, CDR2 FQGNSA. The CDR3 is 13 residues long. V was clipped by 3 bases and J by 1 base, with 7 bases between them. Overall study results and limits: The study's authors posited that every seasonal influenza vaccination enlists few new T cells.

MiXCR was run by TCRdb on the RT-PCR reads, yielding one entry per CDR3 protein. The sample includes hundreds of thousands of distinct CDR3 sequences, under 20% of them seen just once. J is TRBJ2-7 and V is TRBV7-2, with D unclear. This specimen consisted of PBMCs from blood, obtained around 5 days after vaccination. The source of this sequence is a man aged 50 to 60 who received an inactivated influenza vaccine. Here the CDR3 reads CASSFVESYEQYF. The CDR3 DNA reads TGTGCCAGCAGCTTTGTTGAGTCCTACGAGCAGTACTTC.